Listed here are 21 T cell receptor beta chains from one sample, sequenced in a study of shared clonotypes between healthy human individuals. TCRdb keeps only in-frame clones here, not all; method: immunoSEQ multiplex PCR. The sample yields 2 million to 2.5 million clones, 90% to 95% seen once. The sequenced sample was naive CD4+ T cells sorted from blood. Subset: CD45RA+ positively selected. The origin of the receptors is a young man in good health.

The rearrangement joins TRBV7-8 to TRBJ1-5, with D uncertain. V shed 4 bases and J shed 4 bases, with 8 bases lying between them. This CDR3 is 13 amino acids long. The germline gives CDR1 SGHVS, CDR2 FQNEAQ. DNA of the CDR3: TGTGCCAGCAGCTCCCTCCTGAATCAGCCCCAGCATTTT. Its protein product is CASSSLLNQPQHF.

This rearrangement joins TRBV19 to TRBJ2-7, with D possibly being TRBD1 (5 bases). CDR1 and CDR2 (germline): LNHDA, SQIVND (reference sequence). V was cut by 4 bases and J by 0 bases, with 16 bases left in between. The CDR3 is made up of 16 amino acids. The CDR3 nucleotides read TGTGCCAGTAGTAGCGCTACAGGTGGATACTCCTACGAGCAGTACTTC. As protein: CASSSATGGYSYEQYF.

The genes are TRBV29-1 and TRBJ2-1; D gene uncertain. This CDR3 is 11 amino acids long. The germline gives CDR1 SQVTM, CDR2 ANQGSEA. The CDR3 DNA reads as TGCATCCTCAATAATAACAATGAGCAGTTCTTC. As protein: CILNNNNEQFF.

The chain combines TRBV23-1 with TRBJ1-1; D unclear. TRBV23-1 qualifies as an ORF whose function is uncertain. The CDR3 loop spans 19 amino acids. Trimming removed 1 base at V and 1 base at J, with 22 bases between. The DNA for the CDR3 is TGCGCCAGCAGTCAATTTCCATGCCCTCAGGACTTCGAGAACACTGAAGCTTTCTTT. It yields the protein CASSQFPCPQDFENTEAFF.

The chain is built from TRBV5-8 and TRBJ2-5; D is ambiguous. The CDR3 consists of 13 residues. The germline CDR1 and CDR2 sequences are SGHTS and YDEGEE. Deletions cut 1 base from V and 2 bases from J, with 6 bases between. The CDR3 sequence is CASSLIHQETQYF. The CDR3 DNA reads TGTGCCAGCAGCTTGATACATCAAGAGACCCAGTACTTC.

The chain links TRBV6-6 to TRBJ2-7; D call uncertain. This CDR3 contains 14 residues. V lost 6 bases to trimming and J lost 0 bases, with 12 bases between them. Germline values: CDR1 MNHNY, CDR2 SVGAGI (reference sequence). This CDR3 reads CASRDVESSYEQYF. CDR3 coding DNA: TGTGCCAGCAGGGACGTTGAGAGCTCCTACGAGCAGTACTTC.

The count of this clone is one. This sequence joins TRBV2 and TRBJ2-1, with D unresolved. Trimming removed 0 bases at V and 13 bases at J, with 16 bases between. Germline loops: CDR1 SNHLY, CDR2 FYNNEI. This CDR3 region has 14 residues. The CDR3 protein is CASSEARWTVLQFF. The CDR3 DNA reads as TGTGCCAGCAGTGAAGCAAGGTGGACCGTTCTCCAGTTCTTC.

The rearrangement links TRBV7-8 to TRBJ2-6; D remains ambiguous. This CDR3 is 16 amino acids long. Germline V lookup: CDR1 SGHVS, CDR2 FQNEAQ. V was trimmed by 1 base and J by 2 bases, leaving 9 bases between them. The CDR3: CASSLVFLAGANVLTF. CDR3 in DNA: TGTGCCAGCAGCTTAGTTTTCCTCGCTGGGGCCAACGTCCTGACTTTC.

V usage is TRBV29-1 and J usage is TRBJ2-3; D is possibly TRBD2 (5 bases). This CDR3 has 12 amino acids. V was pared by 6 bases and J by 2 bases, with 9 bases between. CDR1 is SQVTM and CDR2 is ANQGSEA in the germline V gene. The CDR3 here is CSVMRDTDTQYF. CDR3 DNA: TGCAGCGTCATGAGGGACACAGATACGCAGTATTTT.

This chain links TRBV28 with TRBJ2-2, with 9 positions matching TRBD2. From germline, CDR1 is MDHEN and CDR2 SYDVKM. The CDR3 extends over 16 amino acids. J lost 1 base, V lost 3 bases, and 3 bases had no gene match. In nucleotides, the CDR3 is TGTGCCAGCAGTTTGCCGACTAGCGGGAACACCGGGGAGCTGTTTTTT. Its protein is CASSLPTSGNTGELFF.

This chain joins TRBV6-6 and TRBJ1-5; D is perhaps TRBD1 (5 bases). The CDR3 is 13 amino acids. The germline gives CDR1 MNHNY, CDR2 SVGAGI (reference sequence). Between the trimmed V and J ends, which lost 4 bases and 6 bases, there was a span of 10 bases. For the CDR3, the DNA is TGTGCCAGCAGTTCGCAGAGGGGTCAGCCCCAGCATTTT. Translated: CASSSQRGQPQHF.

This chain uses TRBV4-1 with TRBJ1-4; D is uncertain. The CDR3 extends over 15 amino acids. V was cut by 0 bases and J by 3 bases, with 8 bases left in between. Looked up from germline, CDR1 is MGHRA and CDR2 is YSYEKL. In DNA, the CDR3 is TGCGCCAGCAGCCAAGATAACCCACCTAATGAAAAACTGTTTTTT. Protein: CASSQDNPPNEKLFF.

CDR3 sequence (DNA): TGCGCCAGCAGCCAAGAGAGAATTATGGGAAACACCATATATTTT. Amino acids: CASSQERIMGNTIYF. V usage is TRBV4-1 and J usage is TRBJ1-3; D ambiguous. CDR1 and CDR2 (germline): MGHRA, YSYEKL. Trimming removed 0 bases at V and 4 bases at J, with 10 bases between. There are 15 residues in the CDR3.

This chain joins TRBV7-9 and TRBJ2-1; 7 bases agree with TRBD2. The CDR3 extends over 14 amino acids. With V trimmed by 7 bases and J by 1 base, 4 bases remained unmatched. Germline lookup yields CDR1 SEHNR and CDR2 FQNEAQ (reference sequence). The CDR3 coding sequence is TGTGCCAGCATCGGGGGGTGGTCCTACAATGAGCAGTTCTTC. It translates to CASIGGWSYNEQFF.

This clone was detected many times. The chain employs TRBV7-9 and TRBJ2-2; D remains unclear. CDR1 is SEHNR, CDR2 FQNEAQ, per germline (reference sequence). This CDR3 spans 14 amino acids. With 5 bases removed from V and 1 base from J, the gap between germline ends came to 8 bases. DNA for the CDR3: TGTGCCAGCAGCAACCCCCTGAACACCGGGGAGCTGTTTTTT. Its translation: CASSNPLNTGELFF.

The chain combines TRBV28 with TRBJ2-1, with a weak D call TRBD2 (5 bases). The CDR3 length is 15 residues. Trimming removed 0 bases from V and 2 bases from J, with 8 bases in between. The V gene's germline CDR1 is MDHEN and CDR2 SYDVKM. The CDR3 loop reads CASSLWRVTYNEQFF. The CDR3 bases are TGTGCCAGCAGTTTATGGAGGGTAACCTACAATGAGCAGTTCTTC.

As for this clone: At the DNA level, this CDR3 is encoded by other sequences in the same sample as well. V usage is TRBV6-1 and J usage is TRBJ1-1; D possibly corresponds to TRBD1 (6 bases). The V gene's germline CDR1 is MNHNS and CDR2 SASEGT. V lost 8 bases to trimming and J lost 0 bases, with 10 bases between them. The CDR3 has 13 residues. As DNA, the CDR3 is TGTGCCAGCCGGGGGCAGATGAACACTGAAGCTTTCTTT. Translating gives CASRGQMNTEAFF.

The chain employs TRBV7-2 and TRBJ2-7, with 10 positions matching TRBD2. Germline CDR1 is SGHTA and CDR2 is FQGNSA. The ends lost 4 bases at V and 6 bases at J; junction bases unmatched: 12. The CDR3 is 16 amino acids. In DNA, the CDR3 is TGTGCCAGCAGCTCCAGGACTAGCGGAGGCCAGGTCGAGCAGTACTTC. Translating it yields CASSSRTSGGQVEQYF.

The chain is built from TRBV19 and TRBJ1-1, with D perhaps TRBD1 (5 bases). V lost 6 bases and J 0 bases, leaving 11 bases between the germline ends. CDR1 LNHDA and CDR2 SQIVND come from the germline V gene (reference sequence). The CDR3 sequence is 14 residues long. CDR3 sequence reads: CASRTGDLNTEAFF. CDR3 in DNA: TGTGCCAGTAGGACCGGGGACTTGAACACTGAAGCTTTCTTT.

The chain links TRBV30 to TRBJ1-4; D not resolved. The CDR3 contains 15 residues. V dropped 3 bases and J dropped 8 bases, with 19 bases sitting between them. Per germline, CDR1 GTSNPN and CDR2 SVGIG (reference sequence). CDR3 protein: CAWSPRGGLGEKLFF. The CDR3 bases are TGTGCCTGGAGCCCCAGAGGAGGTTTAGGAGAAAAACTGTTTTTT.

About this clone: Given a much more abundant clone one base away, this may be a read error. The chain is built from TRBV29-1 and TRBJ1-1; D unresolved. CDR3 size: 14 residues. Germline CDR1 SQVTM, CDR2 ANQGSEA. CDR3 DNA sequence: TGCGGCGTTGATGTAGGGTTGGGGATCACTGAAGCTTTCTTT. Amino acid sequence: CGVDVGLGITEAFF.